The next 20 T cell receptor beta chains were all read from a single sample in a study of blood T cell repertoires in COVID-19. The assay was immunoSEQ multiplex PCR, and TCRdb's table has in-frame clones only and misses some. The repertoire holds about 190,000 clones, with roughly 80% as singletons. The sequenced material came from PBMCs or T cells enriched from blood (not recorded which). These receptors originate from a woman in her fifties or sixties who had recovered from COVID-19.

The V and J genes are TRBV6-5 and TRBJ2-1, with 7 positions matching TRBD1. V lost 1 base, J lost 6 bases, and 6 bases stayed unmatched. The CDR3 is 15 amino acids. The germline V gene encodes CDR1 MNHEY and CDR2 SVGAGI. The CDR3 DNA sequence: TGTGCCAGCAGTTACTGGGACAGAACAACCAATGAGCAGTTCTTC. Translation gives CASSYWDRTTNEQFF.

This chain links TRBV9 with TRBJ2-7, with TRBD1 matching over 7 bases. Germline V gene lookup returns CDR1 SGDLS and CDR2 YYNGEE. The CDR3 length is 12 residues. The J segment lost 6 bases and the V segment lost 7 bases, leaving 7 bases of the junction unmatched. CDR3 nucleotides: TGTGCCAGCTCCTTGACAGGGAGCGAGCAGTACTTC. This encodes CASSLTGSEQYF.

CDR3 bases: TGTGCCAGCAGCTTAGATCGACTCTCCGATCAGTTCTTC. This gives the protein CASSLDRLSDQFF. The V gene is TRBV11-3, the J gene TRBJ2-1; D not resolved. The length of the CDR3 is 13 residues. With 0 bases removed from V and 13 bases from J, the gap between germline ends came to 13 bases. Germline V gives CDR1 SGHNT, CDR2 YENEEA.

This clone appeared a single time. This chain uses TRBV28 with TRBJ2-1; 7 nucleotides agree with TRBD2. The CDR3 sequence is 16 residues long. V was pared by 7 bases and J by 2 bases, with 11 bases of the junction left unmatched. Per the germline V gene, CDR1 is MDHEN and CDR2 is SYDVKM. This CDR3 reads CASITELADPYNEQFF. The CDR3 coding sequence is TGTGCCAGCATCACCGAGCTAGCGGACCCCTACAATGAGCAGTTCTTC.

The chain links TRBV6-5 to TRBJ2-7; D perhaps matches TRBD1 (6 bases). CDR1 MNHEY and CDR2 SVGAGI come from the germline V gene. With 0 bases removed from V and 1 base from J, the gap between germline ends came to 7 bases. This CDR3 is built from 14 residues. CDR3 protein: CASSYSGTSYEQYF. The DNA for the CDR3 is TGTGCCAGCAGTTACTCGGGGACATCCTACGAGCAGTACTTC.

The chain has TRBV18 and TRBJ1-3; D gene uncertain. The germline gives CDR1 KGHSH, CDR2 LQKENI. Trimming removed 3 bases at V and 1 base at J, with 13 bases between. This CDR3 is built from 16 residues. The CDR3 here is CASSPATNPSGNTIYF. The CDR3, as DNA: TGTGCCAGCTCACCGGCGACAAATCCTTCTGGAAACACCATATATTTT.

The gene calls are TRBV6-5 and TRBJ2-3, with TRBD2 identical over 8 bases. This CDR3 is built from 15 residues. V lost 6 bases to trimming and J lost 0 bases; unmatched junction nucleotides: 5. The germline V gene has CDR1 MNHEY and CDR2 SVGAGI. CDR3 amino acids: CASSWSGGSTDTQYF. Written as DNA, the CDR3 is TGTGCCAGCAGCTGGAGCGGGGGAAGCACAGATACGCAGTATTTT.

Comment on this clone: This CDR3 is also generated by other DNA sequences in the sample. The chain links TRBV6-5 to TRBJ1-6; the D gene is possibly TRBD1 (5 bases). CDR1 MNHEY and CDR2 SVGAGI come from the germline V gene. The CDR3 contains 15 residues. Trimming removed 0 bases from V and 5 bases from J, with 8 bases in between. The CDR3 bases are TGTGCCAGCAGTTACTCAGGAGGGGATAATTCACCCCTCCACTTT. Amino acid sequence: CASSYSGGDNSPLHF.

This clone appeared a few times. The chain recombines TRBV6-5 with TRBJ2-7; D may be TRBD2 (6 bases). The CDR3 consists of 14 residues. CDR1 is MNHEY, CDR2 SVGAGI, per germline. V was trimmed by 1 base and J by 2 bases, leaving 9 bases between them. For the CDR3, the DNA is TGTGCCAGCAGTTACTTGCGGGGAACCTACGAGCAGTACTTC. This translates into CASSYLRGTYEQYF.

This clone was observed a handful of times. The V gene is TRBV5-1, the J gene TRBJ2-7; D is unclear. Germline V gene lookup returns CDR1 SGHRS and CDR2 YFSETQ. Trimming took off 0 bases at V and 4 bases at J, with 5 bases between the two ends. This CDR3 is built from 12 residues. The CDR3 sequence is CASSLDQYEQYF. The CDR3 DNA is TGCGCCAGCAGCTTGGATCAGTACGAGCAGTACTTC.

The chain is built from TRBV6-2 or TRBV6-3 and TRBJ2-2; 11 nucleotides line up with TRBD2. With 4 bases clipped from V and 4 bases from J, the junction kept 8 bases outside the gene matches. The CDR3 is made up of 17 amino acids. Germline lookup yields CDR1 MNHEY and CDR2 SVGEGT. This chain's CDR3 is CASSSVSGRVSTGELFF. In DNA, the CDR3 is TGTGCCAGCAGTTCCGTTAGCGGGAGGGTGAGCACCGGGGAGCTGTTTTTT.

A remark on this clone: It may be a read error: a sequence one base away is much more abundant. The V call is TRBV7-2, the J call TRBJ1-1; a possible D gene is TRBD1 (6 bases). Germline loops: CDR1 SGHTA, CDR2 FQGNSA. CDR3 length equals 14 residues. The V end lost 5 bases, the J end lost 5 bases, and 15 bases lay between the germline ends. CDR3 bases: TGTGCCAGCAGCCGGGGGGGGCGAAGGACTGAAGCTTTCTTT. Translating gives CASSRGGRRTEAFF.

The chain joins TRBV7-2 to TRBJ2-3, with 7 bases identical to TRBD2. Trimming cost V 2 bases and J 7 bases; bases outside gene matches: 3. CDR3 size: 13 residues. The germline gives CDR1 SGHTA, CDR2 FQGNSA. CDR3 bases: TGTGCCAGCAGCTTATGGGGGGGGAATACGCAGTATTTT. Protein sequence: CASSLWGGNTQYF.

The chain couples TRBV7-8 to TRBJ2-3; 7 nucleotides align to TRBD1. The CDR3 has 16 residues. V lost 3 bases, J lost 2 bases, and 8 bases stayed unmatched. Per germline, CDR1 SGHVS and CDR2 FQNEAQ. The CDR3 sequence: CASSLEGTVPTDTQYF. The CDR3 DNA sequence: TGTGCCAGCAGCTTGGAAGGGACAGTTCCCACAGATACGCAGTATTTT.

This chain joins TRBV5-8 and TRBJ1-2, with 7 positions matching TRBD1. Germline CDR1 and CDR2: SGHTS and YDEGEE. J was trimmed by 2 bases and V by 2 bases; bases with no gene match: 15. This CDR3 is 18 amino acids long. CDR3 bases: TGTGCCAGCAGCTTTATCGAATTTGGAGGCAGGGGGAACTATGGCTACACCTTC. Translation: CASSFIEFGGRGNYGYTF.

The DNA of the CDR3 is TGTGCCAGCAGCGCCGACATGAACACTGAAGCTTTCTTT. Protein sequence: CASSADMNTEAFF. This rearrangement joins TRBV7-3 to TRBJ1-1; unclear D gene. CDR1 and CDR2 from the germline V gene are SGHTA and FQGTGA. V lost 5 bases and J 0 bases, leaving 7 bases between the germline ends. The CDR3 extends over 13 amino acids.

This rearrangement joins TRBV7-2 to TRBJ1-3; D remains unclear. Between the trimmed V and J ends, which lost 5 bases and 3 bases, there was a span of 11 bases. The CDR3 consists of 14 residues. The germline V gene has CDR1 SGHTA and CDR2 FQGNSA. The CDR3 is CASSREKIGNTIYF. For the CDR3, the DNA is TGTGCCAGCAGCCGGGAAAAAATTGGAAACACCATATATTTT.

The chain combines TRBV6-1 with TRBJ1-2, with D perhaps matching TRBD1 (6 bases). Germline V gene lookup returns CDR1 MNHNS and CDR2 SASEGT. V was shortened by 1 base and J by 5 bases, with 11 bases between the two germline ends. There are 14 residues in the CDR3. CDR3: CASSEVPTGYGYTF. The CDR3 DNA reads TGTGCCAGCAGTGAAGTACCGACAGGTTATGGCTACACCTTC.

The genes are TRBV4-1 and TRBJ2-3, with 11 positions matching TRBD2. V shed 1 base, J shed 4 bases, and the junction held 13 bases outside the gene matches. Germline V lookup: CDR1 MGHRA, CDR2 YSYEKL. The CDR3 consists of 19 residues. The CDR3 region is CASSQGPLTSGKAADTQYF. CDR3 nucleotide sequence: TGCGCCAGCAGCCAAGGTCCGTTGACTAGCGGGAAAGCAGCAGATACGCAGTATTTT.

The J gene is TRBJ2-7, the V gene TRBV3-1 (or the pseudogene TRBV3-2); 8 nucleotides match TRBD2. CDR3 length: 16 amino acids. J lost 5 bases, V lost 4 bases, and 13 bases had no gene match. The germline gives CDR1 LGHDT, CDR2 YNNKEL (reference sequence). CDR3 DNA sequence: TGTGCCAGCAGCCGTGGGAGCGGGAGAGTCTTCCACGAGCAGTACTTC. Translating it yields CASSRGSGRVFHEQYF.